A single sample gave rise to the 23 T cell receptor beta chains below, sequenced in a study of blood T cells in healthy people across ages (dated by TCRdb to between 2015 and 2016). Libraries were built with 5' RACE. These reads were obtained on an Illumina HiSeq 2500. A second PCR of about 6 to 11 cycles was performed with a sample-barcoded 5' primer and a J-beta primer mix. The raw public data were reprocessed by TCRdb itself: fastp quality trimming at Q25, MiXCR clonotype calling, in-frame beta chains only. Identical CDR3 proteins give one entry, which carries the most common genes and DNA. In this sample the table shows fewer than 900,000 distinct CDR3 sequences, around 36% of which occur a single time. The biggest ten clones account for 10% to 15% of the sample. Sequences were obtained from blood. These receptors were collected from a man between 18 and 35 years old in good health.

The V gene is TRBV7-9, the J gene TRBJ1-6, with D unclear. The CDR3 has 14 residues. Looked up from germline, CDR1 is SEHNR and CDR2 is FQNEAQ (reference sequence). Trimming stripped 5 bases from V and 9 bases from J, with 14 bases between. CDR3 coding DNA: TGTGCCAGCAGCCTAGGACCGGCCAGTTCACCCCTCCACTTT. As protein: CASSLGPASSPLHF.

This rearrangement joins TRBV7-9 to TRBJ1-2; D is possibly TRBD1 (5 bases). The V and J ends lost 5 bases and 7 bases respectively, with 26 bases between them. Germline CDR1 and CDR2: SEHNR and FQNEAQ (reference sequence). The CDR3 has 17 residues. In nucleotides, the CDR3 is TGTGCCAGCAGCCCCTACTTTGCCGGGGCTTTTATACGTGGCTACACCTTC. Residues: CASSPYFAGAFIRGYTF.

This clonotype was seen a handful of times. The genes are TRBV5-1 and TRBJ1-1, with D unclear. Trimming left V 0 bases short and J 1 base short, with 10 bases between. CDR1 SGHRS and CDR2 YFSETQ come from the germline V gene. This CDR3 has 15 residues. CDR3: CASSLEGGKNTEAFF. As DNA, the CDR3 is TGCGCCAGCAGCTTGGAAGGCGGGAAGAACACTGAAGCTTTCTTT. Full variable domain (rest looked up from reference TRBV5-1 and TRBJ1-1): KAGVTQTPRYLIKTRGQQVTLSCSPISGHRSVSWYQQTPGQGLQFLFEYFSETQRNKGNFPGRFSGRQFSNSRSEMNVSTLELGDSALYLCASSLEGGKNTEAFFGQGTRLTVV.

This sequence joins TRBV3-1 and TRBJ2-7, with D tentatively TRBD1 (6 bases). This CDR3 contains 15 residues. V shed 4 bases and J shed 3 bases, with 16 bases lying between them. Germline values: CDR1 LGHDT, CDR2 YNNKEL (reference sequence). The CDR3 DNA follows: TGTGCCAGCAGCCCGATCTTAAAACAGGGCTACGAGCAGTACTTC. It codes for CASSPILKQGYEQYF.

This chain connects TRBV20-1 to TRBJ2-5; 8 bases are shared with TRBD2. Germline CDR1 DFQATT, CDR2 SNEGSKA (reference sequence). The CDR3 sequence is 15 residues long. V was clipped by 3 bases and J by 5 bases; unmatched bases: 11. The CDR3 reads CSARAGGLDTETQYF. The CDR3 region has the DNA TGCAGTGCTAGGGCCGGGGGACTAGACACGGAGACCCAGTACTTC.

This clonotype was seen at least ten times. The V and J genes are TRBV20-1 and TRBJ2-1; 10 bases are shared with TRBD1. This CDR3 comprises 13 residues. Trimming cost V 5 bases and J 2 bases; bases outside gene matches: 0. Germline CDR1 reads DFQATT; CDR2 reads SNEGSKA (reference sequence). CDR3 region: CSAGTGAYNEQFF. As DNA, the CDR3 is TGCAGTGCTGGGACAGGGGCCTACAATGAGCAGTTCTTC.

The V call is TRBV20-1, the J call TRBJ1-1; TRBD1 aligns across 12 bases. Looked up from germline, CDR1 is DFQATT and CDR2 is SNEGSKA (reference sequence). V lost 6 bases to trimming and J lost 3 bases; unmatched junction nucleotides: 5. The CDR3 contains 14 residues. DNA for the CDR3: TGCAGTGCCCCAGGGACAGGGGGCTACACTGAAGCTTTCTTT. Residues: CSAPGTGGYTEAFF.

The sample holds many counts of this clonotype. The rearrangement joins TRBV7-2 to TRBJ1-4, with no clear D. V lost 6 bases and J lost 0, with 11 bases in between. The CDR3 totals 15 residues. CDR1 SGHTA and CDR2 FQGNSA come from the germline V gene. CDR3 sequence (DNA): TGTGCCAGCAGTCAGTCACCGGCAACTAATGAAAAACTGTTTTTT. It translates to CASSQSPATNEKLFF.

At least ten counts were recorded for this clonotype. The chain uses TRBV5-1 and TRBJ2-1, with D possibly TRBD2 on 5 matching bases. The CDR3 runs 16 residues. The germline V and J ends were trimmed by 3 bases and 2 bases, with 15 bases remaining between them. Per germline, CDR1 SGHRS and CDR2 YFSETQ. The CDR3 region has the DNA TGCGCCAGCAGCTCGAGGGAGTCGGGAACCTACAATGAGCAGTTCTTC. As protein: CASSSRESGTYNEQFF.

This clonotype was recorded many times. CDR3 in amino acids: CASSSDGRTGNEQFF. Here the CDR3 DNA reads TGTGCCAGCAGCTCAGACGGCCGGACAGGCAATGAGCAGTTCTTC. This chain joins TRBV9 and TRBJ2-1, with 7 bases aligning to TRBD1. This CDR3 comprises 15 residues. V lost 4 bases and J lost 6; bases outside the gene matches: 10. Germline V lookup: CDR1 SGDLS, CDR2 YYNGEE.

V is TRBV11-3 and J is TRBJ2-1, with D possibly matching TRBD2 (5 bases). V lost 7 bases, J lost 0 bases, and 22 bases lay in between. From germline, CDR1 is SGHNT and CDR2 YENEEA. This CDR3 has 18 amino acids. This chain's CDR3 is CASNRTKARAHSYNEQFF. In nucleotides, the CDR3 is TGTGCCAGCAACCGCACTAAGGCGAGGGCCCACTCCTACAATGAGCAGTTCTTC.

The CDR3 here is CASSFVIGQGSYNEQFF. CDR3 DNA sequence: TGTGCCAGCAGCTTCGTAATAGGGCAGGGGAGCTACAATGAGCAGTTCTTC. The chain links TRBV7-2 to TRBJ2-1; D may be TRBD1 (6 bases). V was pared by 3 bases and J by 3 bases, with 18 bases between. The CDR3 is 17 residues long. Per the germline V gene, CDR1 is SGHTA and CDR2 is FQGNSA.

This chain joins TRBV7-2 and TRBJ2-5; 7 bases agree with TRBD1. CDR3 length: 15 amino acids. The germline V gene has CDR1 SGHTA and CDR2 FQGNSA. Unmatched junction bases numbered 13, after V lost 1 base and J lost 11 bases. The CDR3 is CASSLEQGTNNEQYF. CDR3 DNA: TGTGCCAGCAGCTTAGAACAGGGGACCAACAATGAGCAGTACTTC.

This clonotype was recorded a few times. For the CDR3, the DNA is TGTGCCAGCAGCTTAGCGATTGGGGGCAGCTATGGCTACACCTTC. It encodes CASSLAIGGSYGYTF. This chain joins TRBV7-2 and TRBJ1-2; TRBD1 is a possible D gene (6 bases). The CDR3 extends over 15 amino acids. Trimming pared 0 bases from V and 4 bases from J, leaving 12 bases between. Germline V lookup: CDR1 SGHTA, CDR2 FQGNSA.

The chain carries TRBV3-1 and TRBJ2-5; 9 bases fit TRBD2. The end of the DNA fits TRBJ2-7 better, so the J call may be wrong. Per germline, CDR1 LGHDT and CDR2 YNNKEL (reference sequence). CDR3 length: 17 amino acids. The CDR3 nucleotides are TGTGCCAGCAGAGGGGAAGCGGGGGGTTTTTCCGCCTACGAGCAGTACTTC. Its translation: CASRGEAGGFSAYEQYF.

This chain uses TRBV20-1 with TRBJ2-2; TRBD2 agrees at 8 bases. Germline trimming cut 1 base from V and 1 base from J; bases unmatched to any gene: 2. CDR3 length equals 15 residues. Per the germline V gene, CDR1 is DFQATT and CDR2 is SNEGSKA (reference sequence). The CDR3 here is CSARAAGENTGELFF. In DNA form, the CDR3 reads TGCAGTGCTAGAGCAGCGGGGGAGAACACCGGGGAGCTGTTTTTT.

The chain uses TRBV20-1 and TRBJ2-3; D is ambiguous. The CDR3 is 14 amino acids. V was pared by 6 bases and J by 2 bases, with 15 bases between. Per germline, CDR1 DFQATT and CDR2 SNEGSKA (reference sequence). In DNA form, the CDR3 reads TGCAGTGCGTGGACCCCTAACCTCACAGATACGCAGTATTTT. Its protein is CSAWTPNLTDTQYF.

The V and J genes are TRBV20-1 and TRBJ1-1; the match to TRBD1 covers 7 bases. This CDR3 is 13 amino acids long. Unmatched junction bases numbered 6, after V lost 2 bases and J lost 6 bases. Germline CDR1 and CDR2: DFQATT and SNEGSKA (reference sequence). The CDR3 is CSARNRGTAEAFF. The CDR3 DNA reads TGCAGTGCTAGAAACAGGGGTACTGCTGAAGCTTTCTTT.

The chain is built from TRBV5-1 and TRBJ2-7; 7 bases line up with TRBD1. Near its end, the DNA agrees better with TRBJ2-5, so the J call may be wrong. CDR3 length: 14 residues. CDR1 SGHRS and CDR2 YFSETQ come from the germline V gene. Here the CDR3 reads CASSLSRDRATQYF. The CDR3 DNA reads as TGCGCCAGCAGCTTGTCGCGAGACAGGGCGACCCAGTACTTC.

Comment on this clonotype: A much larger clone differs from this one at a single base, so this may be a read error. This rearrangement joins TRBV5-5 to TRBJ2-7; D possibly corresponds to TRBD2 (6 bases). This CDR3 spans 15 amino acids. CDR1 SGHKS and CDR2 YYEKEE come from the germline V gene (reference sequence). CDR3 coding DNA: TGTGCCAGCAGCTTGTCGGCAGGAGGGGTCTACGGGCAGTACTTC. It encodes CASSLSAGGVYGQYF.

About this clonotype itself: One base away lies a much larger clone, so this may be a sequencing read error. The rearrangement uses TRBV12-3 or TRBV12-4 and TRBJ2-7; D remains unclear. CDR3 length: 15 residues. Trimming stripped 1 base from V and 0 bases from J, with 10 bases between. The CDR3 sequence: CASSLDTVASYEQYF. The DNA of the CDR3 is TGTGCCAGCAGTTTAGACACAGTGGCCTCCTACGAGCAGTACTTC.

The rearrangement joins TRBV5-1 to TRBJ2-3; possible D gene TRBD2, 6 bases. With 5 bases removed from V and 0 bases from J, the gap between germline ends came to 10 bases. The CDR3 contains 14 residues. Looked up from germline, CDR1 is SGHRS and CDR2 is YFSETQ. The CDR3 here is CASRGGLSTDTQYF. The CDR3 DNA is TGCGCCAGCAGGGGAGGCCTGAGCACAGATACGCAGTATTTT.

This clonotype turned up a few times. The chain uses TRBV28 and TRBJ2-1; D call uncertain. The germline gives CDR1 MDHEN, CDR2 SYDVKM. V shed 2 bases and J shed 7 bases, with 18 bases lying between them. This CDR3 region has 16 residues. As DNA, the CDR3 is TGTGCCAGCAGTTTAAGGGCAGACCTTCCAACGAATGAGCAGTTCTTC. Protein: CASSLRADLPTNEQFF.